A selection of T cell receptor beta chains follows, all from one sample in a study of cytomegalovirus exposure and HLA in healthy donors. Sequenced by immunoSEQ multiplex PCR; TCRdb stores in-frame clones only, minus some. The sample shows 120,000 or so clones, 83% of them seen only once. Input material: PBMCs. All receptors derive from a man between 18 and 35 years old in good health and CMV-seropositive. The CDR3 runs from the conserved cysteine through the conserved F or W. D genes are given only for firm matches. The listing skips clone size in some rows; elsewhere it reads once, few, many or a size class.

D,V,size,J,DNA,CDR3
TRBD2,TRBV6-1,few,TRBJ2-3,TGTGCCAGCAGTGAGTCTAGCGGGGGACCCATAGATACGCAGTATTTT,CASSESSGGPIDTQYF
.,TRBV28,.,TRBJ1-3,TGTGCCAGCAGTTTGCAGGCTCTCTCTGGAAACACCATATATTTT,CASSLQALSGNTIYF
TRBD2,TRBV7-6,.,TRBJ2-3,TGTGCCAGCAGCCACGTAGCGGGGGGGATCACAGATACGCAGTATTTT,CASSHVAGGITDTQYF
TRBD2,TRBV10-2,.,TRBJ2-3,TGCGCCAGCAGTGAGGGACTAGCGGGGTCGAATACGCAGTATTTT,CASSEGLAGSNTQYF
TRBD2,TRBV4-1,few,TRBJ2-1,TGCGCCAGCAGCCCGGGACTAGCGGGAGCCAATGAGCAGTTCTTC,CASSPGLAGANEQFF
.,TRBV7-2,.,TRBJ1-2,TGTGCCAGCAGCTTCACTCCGACAGCTTTCTATGGCTACACCTTC,CASSFTPTAFYGYTF
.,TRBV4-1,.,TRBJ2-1,TGCGCCAGCAGCAGAGGCGGGGGCTACCGGGGAAATGAGCAGTTCTTC,CASSRGGGYRGNEQFF
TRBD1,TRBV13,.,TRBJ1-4,TGTGCCAGCAGCCCCCAGGGGGAGAGTAATGAAAAACTGTTTTTT,CASSPQGESNEKLFF
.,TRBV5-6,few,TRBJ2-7,TGTGCCAGCAGTTTTAAACAGCACCTCTACGAGCAGTACTTC,CASSFKQHLYEQYF
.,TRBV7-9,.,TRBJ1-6,TGTGCCAGCAGCTTTAACACAGAGCCGGGGTCACCCCTCCACTTT,CASSFNTEPGSPLHF
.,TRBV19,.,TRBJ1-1,TGTGCCAGTACCCTAGGGAAAGGGGACACTGAAGCTTTCTTT,CASTLGKGDTEAFF
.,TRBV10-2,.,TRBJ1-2,TGCGCCAGCAGTGAGCCCTTCCATGGCTACACCTTC,CASSEPFHGYTF
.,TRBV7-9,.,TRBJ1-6,TGTGCCAGCAGCGAGGGGGAGTATTCACCCCTCCACTTT,CASSEGEYSPLHF
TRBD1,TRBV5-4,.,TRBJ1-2,TGTGCCAGCAGCTTGGACAGGGGATATGGCTACACCTTC,CASSLDRGYGYTF
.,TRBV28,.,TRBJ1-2,TGTGCCAGCAGTTCCACAGCTGACACTTTCTCTAACTATGGCTACACCTTC,CASSSTADTFSNYGYTF
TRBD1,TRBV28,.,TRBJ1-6,TGTGCTAGCAGGGACAGAAATTCACCCCTCCACTTT,CASRDRNSPLHF
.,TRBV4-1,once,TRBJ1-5,TGCGCCAGCAGCCAAGATGCGGGGACGCGCCAGCCCCAGCATTTT,CASSQDAGTRQPQHF
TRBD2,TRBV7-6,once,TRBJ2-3,TGTGCCAGCAGCTCAGGCGCTAGCGGGGGGGCCGGAGATACGCAGTATTTT,CASSSGASGGAGDTQYF
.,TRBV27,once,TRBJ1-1,TGTGCCAGCCATCCAAACGGGGGATGTAACACTGAAGCTTTCTTT,CASHPNGGCNTEAFF
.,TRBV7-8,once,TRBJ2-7,TGTGCCAGCAGCGAAACGTTGGGGCCCGAGCAGTACTTC,CASSETLGPEQYF
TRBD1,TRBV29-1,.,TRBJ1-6,TGCAGCGCCATAGAACCGGGACAGTTGAGTTCACCCCTCCACTTT,CSAIEPGQLSSPLHF
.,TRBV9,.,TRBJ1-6,TGTGCCAGCAGGGATGGGGCCGCCGCTTCACCCCTCCACTTT,CASRDGAAASPLHF
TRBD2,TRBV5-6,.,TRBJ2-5,TGTGCCAGCAGCTTAGGAGCGGGGGAGACCCAGTACTTC,CASSLGAGETQYF
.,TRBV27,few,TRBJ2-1,TGTGCCAGCACCCTAAACGGTGAGCAGTTCTTC,CASTLNGEQFF
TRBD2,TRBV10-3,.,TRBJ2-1,TGTGCCATCAGTGATCCCGGGACTAGCGGAAACAATGAGCAGTTCTTC,CAISDPGTSGNNEQFF
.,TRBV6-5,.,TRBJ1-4,TGTGCCAGCAGTTACAGGTCCAGGACTAATGAAAAACTGTTTTTT,CASSYRSRTNEKLFF
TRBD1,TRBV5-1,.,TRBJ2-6,TGCGCCAGCAGCTTGAGTCGGGGACAACAGGGGGCGTTCCGCTCTGGGGCCAACGTCCTGACTTTC,CASSLSRGQQGAFRSGANVLTF
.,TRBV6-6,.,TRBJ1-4,TGTGCCAGCAGGCGCACAGGGTTATCTAATGAAAAACTGTTTTTT,CASRRTGLSNEKLFF
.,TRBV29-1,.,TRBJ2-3,TGCAGCGTTAGGGAGGGGGGTCCCCTCACAGATACGCAGTATTTT,CSVREGGPLTDTQYF
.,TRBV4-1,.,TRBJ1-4,TGCGCCAGCAGCCAAGGGGGGGGCTTTGAGTATGAAAAACTGTTTTTT,CASSQGGGFEYEKLFF
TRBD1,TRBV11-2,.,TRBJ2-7,TGTGCCAGCAGCCCGGGACAGGGGTATGGCTCCGAGCAGTACTTC,CASSPGQGYGSEQYF
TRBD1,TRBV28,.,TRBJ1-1,TGTGCCAGCACCAGCCAGGGGGTCCCATGGTCGGACACTGAAGCTTTCTTT,CASTSQGVPWSDTEAFF
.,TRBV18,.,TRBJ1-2,TGTGCCAGCTCACCGAACAGGGACTATGGCTACACCTTC,CASSPNRDYGYTF
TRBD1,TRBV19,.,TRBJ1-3,TGTGCCTCCGAGGGGGACAGCTTCTCTGGAAACACCATATATTTT,CASEGDSFSGNTIYF
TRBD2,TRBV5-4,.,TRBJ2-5,TGTGCCAGCAGCTTGGGGGTGAAAGGACTAGCGGGGGGGCAAGAGACCCAGTACTTC,CASSLGVKGLAGGQETQYF
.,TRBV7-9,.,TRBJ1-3,TGTGCCAGCAGCTCCTCGAGGGTATCTGGAAACACCATATATTTT,CASSSSRVSGNTIYF
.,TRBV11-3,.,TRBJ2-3,TGTGCCAGCAGCCTCCGGGGAACAGATACGCAGTATTTT,CASSLRGTDTQYF